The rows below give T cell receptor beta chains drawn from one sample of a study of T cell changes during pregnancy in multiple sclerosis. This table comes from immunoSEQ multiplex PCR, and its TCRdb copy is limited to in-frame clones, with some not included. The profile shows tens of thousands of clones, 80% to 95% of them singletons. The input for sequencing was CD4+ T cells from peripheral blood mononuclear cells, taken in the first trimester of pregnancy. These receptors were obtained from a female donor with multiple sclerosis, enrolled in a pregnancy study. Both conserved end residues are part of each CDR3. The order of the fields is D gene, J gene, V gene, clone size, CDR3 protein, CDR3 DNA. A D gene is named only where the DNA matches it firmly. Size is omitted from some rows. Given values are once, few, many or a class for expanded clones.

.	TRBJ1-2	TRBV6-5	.	CASSYSRQRPTYTF	TGTGCCAGCAGTTACTCTAGGCAGAGGCCGACCTACACCTTC
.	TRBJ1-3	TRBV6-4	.	CASSEADPSGNTIYF	TGTGCCAGCAGTGAGGCTGATCCCTCTGGAAACACCATATATTTT
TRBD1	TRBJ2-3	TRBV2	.	CASDRDRGGTDTQYF	TGTGCCAGCGACCGGGACAGGGGTGGCACAGATACGCAGTATTTT
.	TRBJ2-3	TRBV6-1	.	CASSRGLGTDTQYF	TGTGCCAGCAGTCGGGGGTTAGGCACAGATACGCAGTATTTT
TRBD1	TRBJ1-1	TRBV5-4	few	CASSLGQGRPNTEAFF	TGTGCCAGCAGCCTCGGACAGGGACGCCCAAACACTGAAGCTTTCTTT
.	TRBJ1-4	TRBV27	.	CASSERVTNEKLFF	TGTGCCAGCAGTGAGAGGGTAACTAATGAAAAACTGTTTTTT
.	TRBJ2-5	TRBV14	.	CASSHRDAETQYF	TGTGCCAGCAGCCACAGGGATGCGGAGACCCAGTACTTC
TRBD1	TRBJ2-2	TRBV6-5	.	CASNTGAGELFF	TGTGCCAGCAACACAGGGGCCGGGGAGCTGTTTTTT
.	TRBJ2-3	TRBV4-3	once	CASSQDEATDTQYF	TGCGCCAGCAGCCAAGACGAGGCGACGGATACGCAGTATTTT
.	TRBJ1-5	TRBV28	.	CASNIGRGRARGQPQHF	TGTGCCAGCAATATCGGGAGGGGTCGGGCCCGCGGTCAGCCCCAGCATTTT
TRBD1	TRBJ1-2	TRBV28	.	CASSPLREGAGGYTF	TGTGCCAGCAGCCCACTGCGGGAGGGGGCCGGTGGCTACACCTTC
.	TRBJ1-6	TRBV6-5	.	CASSSTGSSPLHF	TGTGCCAGCAGCTCTACGGGTAGCTCACCCCTCCACTTT
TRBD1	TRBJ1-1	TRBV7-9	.	CASSFGTGEGTNTEAFF	TGTGCCAGCAGCTTTGGGACAGGGGAGGGGACGAACACTGAAGCTTTCTTT
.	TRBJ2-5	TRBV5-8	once	CASSLARVIQETQYF	TGTGCCAGCAGCTTGGCCCGGGTAATCCAAGAGACCCAGTACTTC
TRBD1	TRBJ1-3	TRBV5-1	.	CASSWGDRDGNTIYF	TGCGCCAGCAGCTGGGGAGACAGGGATGGAAACACCATATATTTT
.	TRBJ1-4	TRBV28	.	CAASTPGGTHLGGEKLFF	TGTGCCGCATCGACTCCGGGAGGGACCCACCTAGGCGGTGAAAAACTGTTTTTT
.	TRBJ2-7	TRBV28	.	CASSFYIPPYEQYF	TGTGCCAGCAGTTTTTATATCCCCCCCTACGAGCAGTACTTC
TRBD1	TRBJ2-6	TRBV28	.	CASSPGGSGANVLTF	TGTGCCAGCAGTCCAGGGGGATCTGGGGCCAACGTCCTGACTTTC
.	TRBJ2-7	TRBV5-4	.	CASSLDQGGEQYF	TGTGCCAGCAGCTTGGATCAGGGGGGCGAGCAGTACTTC
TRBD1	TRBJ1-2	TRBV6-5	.	CASSSPGGGYTF	TGTGCCAGCAGTTCCCCAGGGGGAGGCTACACCTTC
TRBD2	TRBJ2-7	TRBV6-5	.	CASSYSKLAGWYEQYF	TGTGCCAGCAGTTACTCGAAATTAGCGGGATGGTACGAGCAGTACTTC
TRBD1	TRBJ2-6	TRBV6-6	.	CASRLTGVSGANVLTF	TGTGCCAGCAGATTAACAGGGGTCTCTGGGGCCAACGTCCTGACTTTC
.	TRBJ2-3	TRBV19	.	CASSPGGDTQYF	TGTGCCAGTAGTCCCGGCGGGGATACGCAGTATTTT
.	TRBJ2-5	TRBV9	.	CASSVGGSRETQYF	TGTGCCAGCAGCGTTGGGGGCTCGAGGGAGACCCAGTACTTC
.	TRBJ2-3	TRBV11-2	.	CASSLDLGLGVTDTQYF	TGTGCCAGCAGCTTAGATCTAGGGCTAGGGGTCACAGATACGCAGTATTTT
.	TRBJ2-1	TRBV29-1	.	CSVGGAWQFF	TGCAGCGTTGGAGGTGCCTGGCAGTTCTTC
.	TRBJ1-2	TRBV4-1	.	CASSQGEGLYGYTF	TGCGCCAGCAGCCAAGGCGAGGGTTTGTATGGCTACACCTTC
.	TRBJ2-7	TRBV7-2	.	CASSYGTGSGQYF	TGTGCCAGCAGCTATGGTACAGGGTCGGGGCAGTACTTC
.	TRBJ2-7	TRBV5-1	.	CASSLGELALYEQYF	TGCGCCAGCAGCTTGGGCGAGCTCGCACTTTACGAGCAGTACTTC
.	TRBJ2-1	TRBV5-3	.	CARSLSGVLAVRNEQFF	TGTGCCAGAAGCTTGAGTGGCGTACTCGCGGTCCGCAATGAGCAGTTCTTC
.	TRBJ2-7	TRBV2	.	CASSDQKISSYEQYF	TGTGCCAGCAGTGATCAGAAGATAAGCTCCTACGAGCAGTACTTC
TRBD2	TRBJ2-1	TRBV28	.	CASSSFIGSGGRSGNEQFF	TGTGCCAGCAGTTCGTTTATTGGGAGTGGCGGGAGGTCAGGTAATGAGCAGTTCTTC
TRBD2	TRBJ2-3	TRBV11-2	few	CASSMGLAGVLDTQYF	TGTGCCAGCAGCATGGGACTAGCGGGAGTCTTAGATACGCAGTATTTT
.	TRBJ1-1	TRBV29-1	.	CSAVGGDTEAFF	TGCAGCGCCGTAGGAGGGGACACTGAAGCTTTCTTT
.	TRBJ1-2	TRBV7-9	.	CASSLMGDYGYTF	TGTGCCAGCAGCTTAATGGGAGATTATGGCTACACCTTC
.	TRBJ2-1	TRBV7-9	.	CAGEVAIDEQFF	TGTGCCGGCGAAGTAGCGATAGATGAGCAGTTCTTC
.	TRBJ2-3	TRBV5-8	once	CASSPLTVDTQYF	TGTGCCAGCAGCCCGTTGACTGTAGATACGCAGTATTTT
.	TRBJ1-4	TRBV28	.	CASSSAGIWDEKLFF	TGTGCCAGCAGTTCTGCAGGCATCTGGGATGAAAAACTGTTTTTT
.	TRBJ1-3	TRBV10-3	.	CAISDREAGNTIYF	TGTGCCATCAGTGACAGGGAGGCAGGAAACACCATATATTTT
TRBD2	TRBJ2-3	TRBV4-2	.	CASSLQLGTSEPDTQYF	TGTGCCAGCAGCCTTCAACTAGGGACTAGCGAGCCAGATACGCAGTATTTT
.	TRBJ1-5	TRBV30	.	CAWSTGNQPQHF	TGTGCCTGGAGTACGGGGAATCAGCCCCAGCATTTT
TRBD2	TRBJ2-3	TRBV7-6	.	CASSLGLAEVADTQYF	TGTGCCAGCAGCTTGGGACTAGCGGAGGTGGCGGATACGCAGTATTTT
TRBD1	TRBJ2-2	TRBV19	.	CASSNSGTGGADTGELFF	TGTGCCAGTAGTAACTCCGGGACAGGGGGCGCCGACACCGGGGAGCTGTTTTTT